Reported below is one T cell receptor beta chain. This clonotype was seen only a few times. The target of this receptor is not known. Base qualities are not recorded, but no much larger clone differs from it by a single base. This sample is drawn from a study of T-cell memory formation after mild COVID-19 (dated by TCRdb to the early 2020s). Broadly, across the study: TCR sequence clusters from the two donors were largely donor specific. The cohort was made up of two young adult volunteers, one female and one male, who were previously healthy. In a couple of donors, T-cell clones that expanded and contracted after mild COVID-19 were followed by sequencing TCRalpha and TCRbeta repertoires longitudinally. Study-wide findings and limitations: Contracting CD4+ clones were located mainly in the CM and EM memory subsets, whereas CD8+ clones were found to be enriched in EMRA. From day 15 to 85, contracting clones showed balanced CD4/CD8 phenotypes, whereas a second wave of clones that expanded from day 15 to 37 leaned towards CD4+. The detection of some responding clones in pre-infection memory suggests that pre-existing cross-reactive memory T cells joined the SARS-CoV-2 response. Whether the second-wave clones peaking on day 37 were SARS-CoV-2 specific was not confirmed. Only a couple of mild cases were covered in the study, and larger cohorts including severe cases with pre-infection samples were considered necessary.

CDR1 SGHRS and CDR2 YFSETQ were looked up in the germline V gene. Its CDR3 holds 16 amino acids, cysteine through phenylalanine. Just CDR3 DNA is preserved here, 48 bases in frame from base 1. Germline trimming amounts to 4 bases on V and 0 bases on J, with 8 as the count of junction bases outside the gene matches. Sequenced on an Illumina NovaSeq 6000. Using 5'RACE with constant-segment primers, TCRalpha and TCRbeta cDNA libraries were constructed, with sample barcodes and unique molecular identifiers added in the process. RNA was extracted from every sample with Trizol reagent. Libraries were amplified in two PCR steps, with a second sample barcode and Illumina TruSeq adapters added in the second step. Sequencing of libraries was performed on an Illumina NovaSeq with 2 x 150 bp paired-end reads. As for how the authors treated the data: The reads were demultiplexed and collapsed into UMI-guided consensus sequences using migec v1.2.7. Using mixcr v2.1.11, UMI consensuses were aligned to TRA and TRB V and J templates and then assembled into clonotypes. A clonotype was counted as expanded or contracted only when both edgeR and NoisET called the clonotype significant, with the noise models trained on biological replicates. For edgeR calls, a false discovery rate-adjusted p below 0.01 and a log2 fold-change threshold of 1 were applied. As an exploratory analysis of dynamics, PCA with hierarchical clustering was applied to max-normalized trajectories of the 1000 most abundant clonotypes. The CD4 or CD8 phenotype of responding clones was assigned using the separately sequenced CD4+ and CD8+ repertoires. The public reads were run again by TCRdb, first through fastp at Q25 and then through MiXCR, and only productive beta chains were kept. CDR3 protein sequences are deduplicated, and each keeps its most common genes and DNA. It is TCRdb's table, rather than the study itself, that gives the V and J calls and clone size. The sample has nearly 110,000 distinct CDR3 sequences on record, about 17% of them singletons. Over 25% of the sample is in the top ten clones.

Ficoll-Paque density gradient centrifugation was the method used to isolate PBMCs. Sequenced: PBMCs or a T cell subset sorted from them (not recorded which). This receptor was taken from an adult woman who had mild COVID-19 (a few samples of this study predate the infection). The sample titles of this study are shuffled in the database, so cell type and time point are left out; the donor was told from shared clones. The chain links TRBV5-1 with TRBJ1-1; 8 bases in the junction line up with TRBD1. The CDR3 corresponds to CASSHGQGAMNTEAFF. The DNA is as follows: TGCGCCAGCAGCCACGGACAGGGTGCCATGAACACTGAAGCTTTCTTT.